This T cell receptor beta chain was sequenced during a study of OX40 agonist ivuxolimab in advanced cancers. Notes on the research overall: The costimulatory receptor OX40 (CD134) was targeted by ivuxolimab, a fully human IgG2 agonistic monoclonal antibody. Intravenous ivuxolimab was administered to patients every 2 weeks at six dose levels: 0.01, 0.1, 0.3, 1.5, 3 and 10 mg/kg. Among the 50 to 55 dose-escalation patients, roughly 20 had hepatocellular carcinoma, roughly 15 melanoma, 9 renal cell carcinoma and 9 head and neck cancer. In the dose-escalation cohort, around four fifths of patients were male, and the mean age was around 60 years, with a range of about 20 to 79. Patients were allowed to have had prior anti-PD-1, anti-PD-L1 or anti-CTLA-4 therapy, and 40% of the dose-escalation patients had been treated with checkpoint inhibitors. Partial responses occurred in three dose-escalation patients, of whom one had hepatocellular carcinoma and two had cutaneous melanoma. Peripheral TCRbeta sequencing was intended to test whether TCR sequence diversity was altered and clonal T-cell expansion was caused by ivuxolimab. The paper covers the monotherapy dose-escalation part of the phase I ivuxolimab trial, which included N ≈ 54 patients. The paper as a whole reports these results and caveats: The antigen specificity of the peripheral T cells that underwent clonal expansion was not determined. Partial responders in the 0.1-3.0 mg/kg groups had among the lowest normalized peripheral clonal expansion, especially among CD8+ T cells. At doses of 0.1 to 3.0 mg/kg, clonal expansion of both CD4+ and CD8+ blood T cells was observed from baseline to week 6. Low levels of normalized T-cell clonal expansion were also seen in some patients who did not respond. On average, CD8+ T cells showed more expanded clones than CD4+ T cells after ivuxolimab.

According to the germline V gene (reference sequence), CDR1 reads MNHEY and CDR2 reads SMNVEV. The cysteine opens and the phenylalanine closes a CDR3 of 15 amino acids. The kept DNA is CDR3 alone, 45 bases in frame from the first base. Trimming removed 5 bases from V and 7 bases from J, leaving 19 bases between the germline ends. The trial excluded patients who had a history of autoimmune disease or were on systemic immunosuppression. Peripheral blood for TCR sequencing was collected from all dose cohorts at baseline, on cycle 4 day 1, and on cycle 7 day 1. Samples were obtained from an open-label, multicenter, first-in-human phase I dose-escalation trial of ivuxolimab. Adults with locally advanced or metastatic head and neck squamous cell, hepatocellular, melanoma or renal cell carcinoma were enrolled in the trial. Before TCR sequencing, CD4+ T cells and CD8+ T cells were sorted from peripheral blood as separate populations.

To sequence the TCRbeta CDR3 region, genomic DNA was isolated from the sorted cells. The immunoSEQ Assay was used to sequence the TCRbeta CDR3 regions. TCRdb carries this immuneACCESS record with in-frame sequences only. Its versions omit some clonotypes, under half of them owing to an unresolved V gene in the studies checked, with the rest unexplained. A total of tens of thousands of clones appear in this sample, approximately 81% of them only once. Around 20% of the sample is in the top ten clones. Remarks on this clone: Which antigen it targets is not known. No base quality information exists; no much larger clone differs at one position.

The rearrangement combines TRBV27 with TRBJ2-3; a tentative D call is TRBD2 (5 bases match). The receptor's source is an adult with an advanced solid tumor such as melanoma, head and neck, liver or kidney cancer. Material: CD4+ or CD8+ T cells sorted from blood, obtained in a trial of the OX40 agonist ivuxolimab. The CDR3 protein: CASSPWTEPRHTQYF. The DNA sequence follows: TGTGCCAGCAGTCCATGGACTGAGCCGAGGCATACGCAGTATTTT.